This TCR beta chain was recorded in a study of shared clonotypes between healthy human individuals. Some clones are missing from TCRdb's copy, which holds only in-frame ones; the method was immunoSEQ multiplex PCR. The data contain hundreds of thousands of clones, about 80% of them seen just once; the ten biggest clones take up more than 10%. The TCR was taken from a woman between 40 and 55 years old in good health. Some clones in this sample may be carry-over from other donors' samples. Sequencing used PBMCs.

CDR3 DNA: TGTGCCTGGAGTGTCGGTTCGGTAGGCTACACCTTC. It specifies CAWSVGSVGYTF. This sequence joins TRBV30 and TRBJ1-2; D is uncertain. V lost 0 bases to trimming and J lost 8 bases, with 10 bases between them. From germline, CDR1 is GTSNPN and CDR2 SVGIG (reference sequence). This CDR3 has 12 residues.